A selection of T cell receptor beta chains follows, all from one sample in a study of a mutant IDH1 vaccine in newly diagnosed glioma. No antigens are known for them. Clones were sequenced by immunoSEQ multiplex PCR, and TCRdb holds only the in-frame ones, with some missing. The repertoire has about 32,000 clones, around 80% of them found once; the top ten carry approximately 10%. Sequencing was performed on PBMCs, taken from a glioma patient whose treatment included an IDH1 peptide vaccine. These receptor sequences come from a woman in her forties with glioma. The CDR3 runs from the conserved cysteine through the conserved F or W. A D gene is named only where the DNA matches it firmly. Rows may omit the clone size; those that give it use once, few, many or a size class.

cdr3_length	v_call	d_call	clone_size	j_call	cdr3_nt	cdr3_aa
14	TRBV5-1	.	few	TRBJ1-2	TGCGCCAGCAGCCTACAGGAGTGGAACTATGGCTACACCTTC	CASSLQEWNYGYTF
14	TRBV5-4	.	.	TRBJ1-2	TGTGCCAGCAGCTTGGGCGGGGCGGAAAATGGCTACACCTTC	CASSLGGAENGYTF
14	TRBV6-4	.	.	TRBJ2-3	TGTGCCAGCAGTGACTCAAGGGGATCAGATACGCAGTATTTT	CASSDSRGSDTQYF
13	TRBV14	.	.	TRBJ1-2	TGTGCCAGCAGCCTCCTTAAGGGCTATGGCTACACCTTC	CASSLLKGYGYTF
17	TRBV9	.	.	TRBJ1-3	TGTGCCAGCAGCCTCGACAGTAGTCCTTTCTCTGGAAACACCATATATTTT	CASSLDSSPFSGNTIYF
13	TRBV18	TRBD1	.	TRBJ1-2	TGTGCCAGCTCCGACCAGGGGGCGAATGGCTACACCTTC	CASSDQGANGYTF
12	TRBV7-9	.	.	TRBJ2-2	TGTGCCAGCTCGATGAACACCGGGGAGCTGTTTTTT	CASSMNTGELFF
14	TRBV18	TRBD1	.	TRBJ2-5	TGTGCCAGCTCACCACCAGGGGGCAGGGAGACCCAGTACTTC	CASSPPGGRETQYF
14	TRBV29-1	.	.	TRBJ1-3	TGCAGCGTTGAGTCTTGGGGCTCTGGAAACACCATATATTTT	CSVESWGSGNTIYF
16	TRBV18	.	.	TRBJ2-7	TGTGCCAGCTCACCGGGTACAGGGAAAAGCTCCTACGAGCAGTACTTC	CASSPGTGKSSYEQYF
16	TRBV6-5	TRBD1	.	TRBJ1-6	TGTGCCAGCAGTTACGTGACCGGGACAGGGAATTCACCCCTCCACTTT	CASSYVTGTGNSPLHF
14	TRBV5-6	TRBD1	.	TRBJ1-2	TGTGCCAGCAGCTTCGGACAGGGAGACTATGGCTACACCTTC	CASSFGQGDYGYTF
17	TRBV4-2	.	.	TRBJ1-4	TGTGCCAGCAGCCAAGATCAGGGTTCAGACGGTGGTGAAAAACTGTTTTTT	CASSQDQGSDGGEKLFF
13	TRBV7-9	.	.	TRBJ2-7	TGTGCCAGCAGCACATATGGGACTTACGAGCAGTACTTC	CASSTYGTYEQYF
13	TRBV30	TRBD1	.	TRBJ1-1	TGTGCCTGGAGGGACAGGGGGGTGACTGAAGCTTTCTTT	CAWRDRGVTEAFF
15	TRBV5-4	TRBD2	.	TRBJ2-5	TGTGCCAGCAGCTTCCAGCGGGGGGACCAAGAGACCCAGTACTTC	CASSFQRGDQETQYF
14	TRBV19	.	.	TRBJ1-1	TGTGCCAGTAGTATAAGAACAGATGGGACTGAAGCTTTCTTT	CASSIRTDGTEAFF
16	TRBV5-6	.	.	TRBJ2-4	TGTGCCAGCAGCTTGAGGTGGGGGTTAGCCAAAAACATTCAGTACTTC	CASSLRWGLAKNIQYF
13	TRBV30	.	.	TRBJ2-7	TGTGCCTGGAGTTTTTCCAAGGGCGGCGAGCAGTACTTC	CAWSFSKGGEQYF
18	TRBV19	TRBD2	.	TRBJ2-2	TGTGCCAGTAGTCCGTTCGGACTAGCGGGGATCGGCACCGGGGAGCTGTTTTTT	CASSPFGLAGIGTGELFF
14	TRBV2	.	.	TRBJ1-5	TGTGCCAGCAGTGAATGGCAGGGACGGCAGCCCCAGCATTTT	CASSEWQGRQPQHF
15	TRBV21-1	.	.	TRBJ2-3	TGTGCCAGCAGCGTCCGGGATCCGAGCACAGATACGCAGTATTTT	CASSVRDPSTDTQYF
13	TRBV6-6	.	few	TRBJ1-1	TGTGCCAGCAGTTACGGAGTACCCACTGAAGCTTTCTTT	CASSYGVPTEAFF
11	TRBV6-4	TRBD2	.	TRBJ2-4	TGTGCCAGCAGTGCGGGGGGGCGGCTGTACTTC	CASSAGGRLYF
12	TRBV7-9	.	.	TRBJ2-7	TGTGCCAGCAGCCCACGGGTGGGGGAGCAGTACTTC	CASSPRVGEQYF
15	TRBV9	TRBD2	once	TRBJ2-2	TGTGCCAGCAGCGATTTAGCGGGACCCACCGGGGAGCTGTTTTTT	CASSDLAGPTGELFF
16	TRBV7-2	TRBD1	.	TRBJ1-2	TGTGCCAGCAGCTTATCCCCCCTGAGACAGGGTGGCGGCTACACCTTC	CASSLSPLRQGGGYTF
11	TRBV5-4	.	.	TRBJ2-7	TGTGCCAGCAGCAATTCCTACGAGCAGTACTTC	CASSNSYEQYF
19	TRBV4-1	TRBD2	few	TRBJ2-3	TGCGCCAGCAGCTGGGAACGCGGGGTAGCGGGGGGGCCCACAGATACGCAGTATTTT	CASSWERGVAGGPTDTQYF
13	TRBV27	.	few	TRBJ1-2	TGTGCCAGCAGTTGGGCCTCTAACTATGGCTACACCTTC	CASSWASNYGYTF
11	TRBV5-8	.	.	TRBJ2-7	TGTGCCAGCAGCCTCCCAGCACAGGGTCCCTTC	CASSLPAQGPF
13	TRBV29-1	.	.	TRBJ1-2	TGCAGCGTTGTAGACGGCCGCAACTATGGCTACACCTTC	CSVVDGRNYGYTF
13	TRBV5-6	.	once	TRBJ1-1	TGTGCCATTTTGGGGAGCGAGAACACTGAAGCTTTCTTT	CAILGSENTEAFF
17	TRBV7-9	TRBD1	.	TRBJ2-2	TGTGCCAGCAGCTTTTCCTCAGGGGGCTCTTACACCGGGGAGCTGTTTTTT	CASSFSSGGSYTGELFF
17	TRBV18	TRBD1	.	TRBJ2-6	TGTGCCAGCTCAGCATCACAGGGGGCGCTCGGGGCCAACGTCCTGACTTTC	CASSASQGALGANVLTF
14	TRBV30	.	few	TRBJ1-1	TGTGCCTGGAGTGTACGAGGCAGGAACACTGAAGCTTTCTTT	CAWSVRGRNTEAFF
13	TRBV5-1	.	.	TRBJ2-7	TGCGCCAGCAGCTTGGAGGGGTTATACGAGCAGTACTTC	CASSLEGLYEQYF
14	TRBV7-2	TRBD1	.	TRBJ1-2	TGTGCCAGCAGCAGGGACAGGGGGGGCCTCGGCTACACCTTC	CASSRDRGGLGYTF
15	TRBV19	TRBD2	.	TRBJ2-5	TGTGCCAGTAGTCGACTAGCGGGGAACCCAGAGACCCAGTACTTC	CASSRLAGNPETQYF
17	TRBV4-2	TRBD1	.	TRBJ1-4	TGTGCCAGCAGCCAAGATAGGCCGGGACAGGGGGCTCAAAAACTGTTTTTT	CASSQDRPGQGAQKLFF
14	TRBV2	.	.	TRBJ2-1	TGTGCCAGCAATGGCGGCCCCTCCTACAATGAGCAGTTCTTC	CASNGGPSYNEQFF
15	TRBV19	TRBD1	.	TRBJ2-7	TGTGCCAGTACCGCCGGGACAGGGCCCGCCTACGAGCAGTACTTC	CASTAGTGPAYEQYF
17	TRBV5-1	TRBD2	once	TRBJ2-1	TGCGCCAGCAGCTTGCAGCGGGGGGCATTCCGTTTCGATGAGCAGTTCTTC	CASSLQRGAFRFDEQFF
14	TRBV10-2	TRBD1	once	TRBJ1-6	TGCGCCAGCAGCCGGGACAGGGAGTATTCACCCCTCCACTTT	CASSRDREYSPLHF
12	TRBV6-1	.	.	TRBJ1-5	TGTGCCAGCAAAACAGGGATTCAGCCCCAGCATTTT	CASKTGIQPQHF
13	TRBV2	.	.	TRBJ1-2	TGTGCCAGCAGTGAGAGGCAGAACTATGGCTACACCTTC	CASSERQNYGYTF
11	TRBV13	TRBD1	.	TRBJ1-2	TGTGCCAGCAGCTCAAGACAGGGTTTTGCCTTC	CASSSRQGFAF
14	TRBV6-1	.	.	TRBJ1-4	TGTGCCAGCAGTGATCACAGGGTTGGTGAAAAACTGTTTTTT	CASSDHRVGEKLFF
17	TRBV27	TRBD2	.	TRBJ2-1	TGTGCCAGCAGTTTTCAGGGACTAGCGGGTGTTTACAATGAGCAGTTCTTC	CASSFQGLAGVYNEQFF
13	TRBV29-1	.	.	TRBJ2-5	TGCAGCGTTGGTCCCGGGCTGACCAAGACCCAGTACTTC	CSVGPGLTKTQYF
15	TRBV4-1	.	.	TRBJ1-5	TGCGCCAGCAGCCAAGCGTCATGGGATGAACAGCCCCAGCATTTT	CASSQASWDEQPQHF
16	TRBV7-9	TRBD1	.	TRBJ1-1	TGTGCCAGCAGCCCCGGGACAGGGGGCTTGAACACTGAAGCTTTCTTT	CASSPGTGGLNTEAFF
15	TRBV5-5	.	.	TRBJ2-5	TGTGCCAGCAGCTTGACGCGAGCTGGGCAAGAGACCCAGTACTTC	CASSLTRAGQETQYF
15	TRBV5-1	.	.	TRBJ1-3	TGCGCCAGCAGCGAGGACGGATTCTCTGGAAACACCATATATTTT	CASSEDGFSGNTIYF